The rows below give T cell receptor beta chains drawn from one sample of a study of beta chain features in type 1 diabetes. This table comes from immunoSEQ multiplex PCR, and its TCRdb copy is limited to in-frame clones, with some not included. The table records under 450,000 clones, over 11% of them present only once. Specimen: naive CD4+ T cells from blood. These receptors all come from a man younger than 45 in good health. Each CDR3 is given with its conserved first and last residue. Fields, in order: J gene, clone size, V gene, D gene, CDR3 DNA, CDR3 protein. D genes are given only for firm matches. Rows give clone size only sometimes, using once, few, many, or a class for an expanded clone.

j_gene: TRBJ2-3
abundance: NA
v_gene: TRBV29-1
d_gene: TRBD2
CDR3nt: TGCAGCGTTGGGGGGACTAGCGGGCCCGGGGATACGCAGTATTTT
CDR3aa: CSVGGTSGPGDTQYF

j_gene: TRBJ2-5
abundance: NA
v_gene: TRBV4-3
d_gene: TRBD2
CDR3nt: TGCGCCAGCAGCCAAGATACAGCGGGGGGGCAAGAGACCCAGTACTTC
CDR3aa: CASSQDTAGGQETQYF

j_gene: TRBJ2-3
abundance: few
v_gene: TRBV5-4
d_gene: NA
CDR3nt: TGCGCCAGCAGCCAAGATGTCGAGGCCGAACAGTATTTT
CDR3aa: CASSQDVEAEQYF

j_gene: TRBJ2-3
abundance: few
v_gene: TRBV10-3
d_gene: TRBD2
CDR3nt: TGTGCCATCAATATGGGACTAGCGGGAGTGACAGATACGCAGTATTTT
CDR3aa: CAINMGLAGVTDTQYF

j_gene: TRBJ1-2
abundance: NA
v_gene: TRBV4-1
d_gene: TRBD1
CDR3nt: TGCGCCAGCAGCCAGGGGAGGACAGGGGGCGTAAACTATGGCTACACCTTC
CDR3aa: CASSQGRTGGVNYGYTF

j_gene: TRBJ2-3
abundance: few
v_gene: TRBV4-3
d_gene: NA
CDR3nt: TGCGCCAGCAGCCCCGGGGGAGCAGGGACAGATACGCAGTATTTT
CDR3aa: CASSPGGAGTDTQYF

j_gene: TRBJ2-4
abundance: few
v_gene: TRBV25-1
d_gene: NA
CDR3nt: TGTGCCAGCAGTGCAGCAGGTCCTGGGGCCAAAAACATTCAGTACTTC
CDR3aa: CASSAAGPGAKNIQYF

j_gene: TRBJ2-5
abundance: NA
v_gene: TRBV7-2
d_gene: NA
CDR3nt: TGTGCCAGCAGCATTCCGGGGCAAGAGACCCAGTACTTC
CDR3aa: CASSIPGQETQYF

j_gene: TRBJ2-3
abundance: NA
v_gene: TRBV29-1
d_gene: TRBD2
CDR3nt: TGCAGCGTTGGGGGGACTAGCGGATACACAGATACGCAGTATTTT
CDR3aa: CSVGGTSGYTDTQYF

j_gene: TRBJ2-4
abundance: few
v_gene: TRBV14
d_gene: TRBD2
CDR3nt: TGTGCCAGCAGCCAAGCTGGCGGGGGGGCTACCATTCAGTACTTC
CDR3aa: CASSQAGGGATIQYF

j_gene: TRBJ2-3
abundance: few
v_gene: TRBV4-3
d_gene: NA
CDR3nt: TGCGCCAGCAGCCAAGAATTAGCGGTAGATACGCAGTATTTT
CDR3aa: CASSQELAVDTQYF

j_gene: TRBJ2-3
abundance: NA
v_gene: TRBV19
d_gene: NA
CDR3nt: TGTGCCAGTATAGCTCAAGATACGCAGTATTTT
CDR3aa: CASIAQDTQYF

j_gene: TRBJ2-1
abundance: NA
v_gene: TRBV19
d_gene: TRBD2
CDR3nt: TGTGCCAGTAGTATAGATGCGGCGGGAGTTTACAATGAGCAGTTCTTC
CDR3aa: CASSIDAAGVYNEQFF

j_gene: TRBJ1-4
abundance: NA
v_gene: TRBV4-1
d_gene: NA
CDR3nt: TGCGCCAGCAGCCAACCTGGGAGGGATAATGAAAAACTGTTTTTT
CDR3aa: CASSQPGRDNEKLFF

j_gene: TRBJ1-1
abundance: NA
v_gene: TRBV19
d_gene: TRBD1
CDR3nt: TGTGCCAGTAGTATAGCCGACAGGGGCTACACTGAAGCTTTCTTT
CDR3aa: CASSIADRGYTEAFF

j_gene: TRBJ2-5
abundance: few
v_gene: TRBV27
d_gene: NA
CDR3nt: TGTGCCAGCAGTTCCTCGCCCTCGTCCGGACTGGGGGGCGAGACCCAGTACTTC
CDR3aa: CASSSSPSSGLGGETQYF

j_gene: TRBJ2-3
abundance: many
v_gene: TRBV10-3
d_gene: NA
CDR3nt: TGTGCCATCAGTGAGTCGGGGGATACGCAGTATTTT
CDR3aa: CAISESGDTQYF

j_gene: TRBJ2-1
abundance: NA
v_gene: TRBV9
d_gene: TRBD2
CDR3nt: TGTGCCAGCAGCGTAGGGGCTAGCGGGGAATCCTACAATGAGCAGTTCTTC
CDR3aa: CASSVGASGESYNEQFF

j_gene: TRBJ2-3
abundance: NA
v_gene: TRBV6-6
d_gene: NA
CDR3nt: TGTGCCAGCAGGATGTCAGATACGCAGTATTTT
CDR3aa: CASRMSDTQYF

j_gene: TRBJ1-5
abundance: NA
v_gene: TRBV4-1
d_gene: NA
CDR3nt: TGCGCCAGCAGCCCCTTGTGGGGGGTAAGCAATCAGCCCCAGCATTTT
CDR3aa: CASSPLWGVSNQPQHF

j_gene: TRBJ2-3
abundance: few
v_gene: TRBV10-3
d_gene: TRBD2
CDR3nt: TGTGCCATCAGTGGAGGACTAGCGGGAAGAGATACGCAGTATTTT
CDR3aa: CAISGGLAGRDTQYF

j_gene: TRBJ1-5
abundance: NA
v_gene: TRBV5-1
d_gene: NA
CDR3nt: TGCGCCAGCAGCTTGGGGGGTAATAGCAATCAGCCCCAGCATTTT
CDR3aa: CASSLGGNSNQPQHF

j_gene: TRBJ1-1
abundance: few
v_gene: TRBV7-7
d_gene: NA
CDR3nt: TGTGCTAGCAGCTTATTGGTCTCGGGAGCTTTCTTT
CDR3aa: CASSLLVSGAFF

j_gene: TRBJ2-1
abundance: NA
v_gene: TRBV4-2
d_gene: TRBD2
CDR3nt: TGTGCCAGCAGCCGTTCGTTAGCGGGCGACAATGAGCAGTTCTTC
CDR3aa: CASSRSLAGDNEQFF

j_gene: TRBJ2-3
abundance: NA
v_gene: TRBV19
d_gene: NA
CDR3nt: TGTGCCAGTAGCATAACCCGGACGACAGATACGCAGTATTTT
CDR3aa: CASSITRTTDTQYF

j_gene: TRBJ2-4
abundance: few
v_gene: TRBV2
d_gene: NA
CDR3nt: TGTGCCAGCAGCATAACGAGAGGAGACGGAAACATTCAGTACTTC
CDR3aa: CASSITRGDGNIQYF

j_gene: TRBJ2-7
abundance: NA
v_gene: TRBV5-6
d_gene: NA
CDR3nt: TGTGCCAGCAGCTTGAGACTACTCGGATACGAGCAGTACTTC
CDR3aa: CASSLRLLGYEQYF

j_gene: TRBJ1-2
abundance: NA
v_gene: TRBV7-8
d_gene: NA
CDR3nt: TGTGCCAGCAGCCTCACCAGGGGAAACTATGGCTACACCTTC
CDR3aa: CASSLTRGNYGYTF

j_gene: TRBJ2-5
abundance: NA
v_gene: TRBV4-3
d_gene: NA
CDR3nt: TGCGCCAGCAGCCAACGGTATTTAGAGACCCAGTACTTC
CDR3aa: CASSQRYLETQYF

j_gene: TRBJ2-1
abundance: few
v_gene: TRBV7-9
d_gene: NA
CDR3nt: TGTGCCAGCAGCTTCGGGACTGGGTTCTACAATGAGCAGTTCTTC
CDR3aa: CASSFGTGFYNEQFF

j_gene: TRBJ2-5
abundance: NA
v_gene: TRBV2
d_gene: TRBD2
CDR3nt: TGTGCCAGCATTTGGACTAGCGGGAGTCAGACCCAGTACTTC
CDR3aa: CASIWTSGSQTQYF

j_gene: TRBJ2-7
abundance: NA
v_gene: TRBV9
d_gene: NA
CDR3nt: TGTGCCAGCAGCGTAGCTAATGGGGGCGAGCAGTACTTC
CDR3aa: CASSVANGGEQYF

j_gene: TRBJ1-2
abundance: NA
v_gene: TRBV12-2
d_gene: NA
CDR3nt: TGTGCAAGTCGCTTAGTCCCAGGGCGTAACTATGGCTACACCTTC
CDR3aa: CASRLVPGRNYGYTF

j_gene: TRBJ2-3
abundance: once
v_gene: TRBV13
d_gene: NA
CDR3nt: TGTGCCAGCAGCTTAGGGACTAGTCTTACGCAGTATTTT
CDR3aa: CASSLGTSLTQYF

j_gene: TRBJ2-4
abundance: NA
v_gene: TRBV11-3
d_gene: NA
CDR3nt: TGTGCCAGCAGCCCGGGATCGGTCCACAAAAACATTCAGTACTTC
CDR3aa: CASSPGSVHKNIQYF

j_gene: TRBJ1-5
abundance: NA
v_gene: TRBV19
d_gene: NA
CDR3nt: TGTGCCAGTAGTATAGCCCGCGGCAATCAGCCCCAGCATTTT
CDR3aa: CASSIARGNQPQHF

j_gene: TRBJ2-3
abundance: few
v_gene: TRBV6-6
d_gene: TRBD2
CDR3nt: TGTGCCAGCGCAAGGTCTAGCGGGAGTATCACAGATACGCAGTATTTT
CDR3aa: CASARSSGSITDTQYF

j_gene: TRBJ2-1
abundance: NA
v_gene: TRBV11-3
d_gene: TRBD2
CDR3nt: TGTGCCAGCAGCTTAGAGGGCGGGAGCGGTAATGAGCAGTTCTTC
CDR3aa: CASSLEGGSGNEQFF

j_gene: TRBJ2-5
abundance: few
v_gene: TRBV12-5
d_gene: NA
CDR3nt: TGTGCTAGTGGTTTGGGCCGGGCAGAGACCCAGTACTTC
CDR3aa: CASGLGRAETQYF

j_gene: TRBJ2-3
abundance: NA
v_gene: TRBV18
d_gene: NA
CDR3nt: TGTGCCAGCTCACCACAGTCATCAAGAGATACGCAGTATTTT
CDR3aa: CASSPQSSRDTQYF

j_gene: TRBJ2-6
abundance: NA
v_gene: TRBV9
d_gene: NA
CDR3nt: TGTGCCAGCAGCCCATTTGGGGCCAACGTCCTGACTTTC
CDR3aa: CASSPFGANVLTF

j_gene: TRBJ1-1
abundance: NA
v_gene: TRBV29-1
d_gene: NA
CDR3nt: TGCAGCGGGGGGGGCTTATCGAACACTGAAGCTTTCTTT
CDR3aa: CSGGGLSNTEAFF

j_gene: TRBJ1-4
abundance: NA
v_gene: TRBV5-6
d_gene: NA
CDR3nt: TGTGCCAGCAGCTATGAGGGGGGGAAACTGTTTTTT
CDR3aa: CASSYEGGKLFF

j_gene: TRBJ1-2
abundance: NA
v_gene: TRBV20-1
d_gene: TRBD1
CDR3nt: TGCAGTGCTAGGGTACAGGGGCTCTACACCTTC
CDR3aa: CSARVQGLYTF

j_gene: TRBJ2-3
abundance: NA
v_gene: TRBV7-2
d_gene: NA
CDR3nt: TGTGCCAGCAGACTAGGGAGTTTCAGCACAGATACGCAGTATTTT
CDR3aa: CASRLGSFSTDTQYF

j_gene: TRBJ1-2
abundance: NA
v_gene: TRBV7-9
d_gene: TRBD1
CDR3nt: TGTGCCAGCAGCACCACAGGGGCCTCTGGCTACACCTTC
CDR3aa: CASSTTGASGYTF

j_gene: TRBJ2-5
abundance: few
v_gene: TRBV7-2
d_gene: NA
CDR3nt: TGTGCCAGCAGCTTAGTTGCGAGGGAGACCCAGTACTTC
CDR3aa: CASSLVARETQYF

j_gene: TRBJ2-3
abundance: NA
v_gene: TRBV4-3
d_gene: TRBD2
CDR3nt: TGCGCCAGCAGCCACCAACGGACTAGCGGCCCCACAGATACGCAGTATTTT
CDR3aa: CASSHQRTSGPTDTQYF

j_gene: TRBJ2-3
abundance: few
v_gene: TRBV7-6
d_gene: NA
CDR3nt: TGTGCCAGCAGCTTAGCTTTCGGATCCACAGATACGCAGTATTTT
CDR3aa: CASSLAFGSTDTQYF

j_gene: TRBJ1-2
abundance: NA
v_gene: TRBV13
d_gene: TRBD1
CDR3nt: TGTGCCAGCAGCGTCCGACAGGGGGGCTACACCTTC
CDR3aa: CASSVRQGGYTF

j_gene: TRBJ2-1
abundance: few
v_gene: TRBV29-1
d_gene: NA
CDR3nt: TGCAGCTCAAACCCGAGGCCGGGAGCAGGTTGGAATGAGCAGTTCTTC
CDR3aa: CSSNPRPGAGWNEQFF

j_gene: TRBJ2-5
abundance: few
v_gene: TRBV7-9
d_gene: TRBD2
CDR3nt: TGTGCCAGCAGACGGACTAGCGGGAGCTGGGAAGAGACCCAGTACTTC
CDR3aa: CASRRTSGSWEETQYF

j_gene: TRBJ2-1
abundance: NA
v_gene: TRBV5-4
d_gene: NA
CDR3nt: TGTGCCAGCAGCTGGGGAGGCGTGCAAGGGCATGAGCAGTTCTTC
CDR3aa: CASSWGGVQGHEQFF

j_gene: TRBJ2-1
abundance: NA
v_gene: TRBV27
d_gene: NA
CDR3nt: TGTGCCAGCAGTTTAAGCGCGGTGTCAGGGAACAGCAATGAGCAGTTCTTC
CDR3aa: CASSLSAVSGNSNEQFF

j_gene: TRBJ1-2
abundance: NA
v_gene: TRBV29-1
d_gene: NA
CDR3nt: TGCAGCGCCTCGGCGGACAGAGACCTCCGGACCTTC
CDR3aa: CSASADRDLRTF

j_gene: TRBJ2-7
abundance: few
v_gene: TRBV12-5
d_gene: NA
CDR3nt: TGTGCTAGTGTCCGGGACATAAGCTCCTACGAGCAGTACTTC
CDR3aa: CASVRDISSYEQYF

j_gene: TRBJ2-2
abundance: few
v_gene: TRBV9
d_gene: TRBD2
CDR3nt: TGTGCCAGCAGCGTAGGAGGAGCGGGGTTAACCACCGGGGAGCTGTTTTTT
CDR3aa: CASSVGGAGLTTGELFF

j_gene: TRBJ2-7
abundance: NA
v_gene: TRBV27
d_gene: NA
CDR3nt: TGTGCCAGCAGTTTAAAGCTGGGGGTAGTATACGAGCAGTACTTC
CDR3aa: CASSLKLGVVYEQYF

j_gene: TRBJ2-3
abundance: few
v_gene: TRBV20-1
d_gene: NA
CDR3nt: TGCAGTGCTGCCCACCATACGCAGTATTTT
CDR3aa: CSAAHHTQYF